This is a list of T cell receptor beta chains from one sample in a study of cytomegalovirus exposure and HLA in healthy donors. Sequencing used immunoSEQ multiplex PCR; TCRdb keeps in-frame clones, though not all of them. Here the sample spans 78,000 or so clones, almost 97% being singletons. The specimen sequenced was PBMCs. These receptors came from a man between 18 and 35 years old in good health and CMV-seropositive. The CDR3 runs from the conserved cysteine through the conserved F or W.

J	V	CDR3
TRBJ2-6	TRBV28	CASSPSEVSGANVLTF
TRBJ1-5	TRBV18	CASSPREQKPQHF
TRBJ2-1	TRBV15	CATSFRGTGSNEQFF
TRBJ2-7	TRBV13	CASSLGWTSGASEQYF
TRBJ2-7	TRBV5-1	CASSPEWTGREQYF
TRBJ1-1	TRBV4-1	CASSRVRRDTEAFF
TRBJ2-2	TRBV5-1	CASSLGTGGTGELFF
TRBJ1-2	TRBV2	CASTSDRADYGYTF
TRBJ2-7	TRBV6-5	CASRPQSSSYEQYF
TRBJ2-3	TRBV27	CASSPERSTDTQYF
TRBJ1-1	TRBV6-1	CASHPVGTAEAFF
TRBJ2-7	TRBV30	CAWSVGQGTYEQYF
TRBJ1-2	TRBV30	CAWSSGTGHGYTF
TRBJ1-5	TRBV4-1	CASSQGTGEGQPQHF
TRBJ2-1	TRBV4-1	CASSQMGLAGNEQFF
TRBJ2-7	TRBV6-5	CASSSSNRGTYEQYF
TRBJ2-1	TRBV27	CASSPRGAPHEQFF
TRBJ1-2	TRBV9	CASSVLGQANYGYTF
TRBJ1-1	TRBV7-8	CASSPLRQANTEAFF
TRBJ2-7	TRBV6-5	CASWASGRAYEQYF
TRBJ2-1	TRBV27	CASSFTGVHEQFF
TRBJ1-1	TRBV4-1	CASSTPAGRGTGTEAFF
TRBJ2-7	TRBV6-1	CASSEVRLAYEQYF